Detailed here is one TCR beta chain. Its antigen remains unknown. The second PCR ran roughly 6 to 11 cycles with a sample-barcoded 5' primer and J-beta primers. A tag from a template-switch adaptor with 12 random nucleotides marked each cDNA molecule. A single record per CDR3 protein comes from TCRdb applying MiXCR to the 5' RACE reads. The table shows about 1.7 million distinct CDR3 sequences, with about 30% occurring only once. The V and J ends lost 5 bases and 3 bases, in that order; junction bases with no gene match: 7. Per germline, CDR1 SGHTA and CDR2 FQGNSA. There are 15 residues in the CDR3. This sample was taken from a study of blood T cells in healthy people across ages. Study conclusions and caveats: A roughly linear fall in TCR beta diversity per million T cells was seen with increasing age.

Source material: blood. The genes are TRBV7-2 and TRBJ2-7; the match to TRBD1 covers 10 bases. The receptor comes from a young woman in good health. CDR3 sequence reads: CASSADRGGIYEQYF. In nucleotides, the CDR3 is TGTGCCAGCAGCGCGGACAGGGGGGGAATCTACGAGCAGTACTTC.